The 7 T cell receptor beta chains given below trace back to one sample, sequenced in a study of T cell clonotyping in hematopoietic cell transplantation. Clones were sequenced by immunoSEQ multiplex PCR, and TCRdb holds only the in-frame ones, with some missing. The sample shows fewer than 25,000 clones, about 72% of them seen only once. Regarding time point: recipient sample about 28 days before transplant, after cytoreduction. Source: peripheral blood mononuclear cells, taken before stem cell transplant. The source of these receptors is a man aged 55 to 70 with acute myeloid leukemia. Some clones in this sample may be carry-over from other donors' samples.

This clone was seen a handful of times. This chain uses TRBV2 with TRBJ2-1; D might be TRBD1 or TRBD2, each matching 5 bases. V lost 7 bases and J lost 12, with 10 bases in between. CDR1 is SNHLY and CDR2 is FYNNEI in the germline V gene. This CDR3 spans 10 amino acids. The CDR3 DNA follows: TGTGCCAGCAACCAGGGAGTGCAGTTCTTC. It codes for CASNQGVQFF.

CDR3 in amino acids: CASSPRTGDTEAFF. The CDR3 bases are TGTGCCAGCAGCCCGCGGACAGGGGACACTGAAGCTTTCTTT. The V call is TRBV7-8, the J call TRBJ1-1, with 9 bases aligning to TRBD1. Trimming took 5 bases from V and 3 from J; bases not matched to a gene: 4. This CDR3 is built from 14 residues. Germline CDR1 reads SGHVS; CDR2 reads FQNEAQ.

The V call is TRBV19, the J call TRBJ2-7, with TRBD1 matching over 7 bases. The CDR3 is 11 amino acids. Per the germline V gene, CDR1 is LNHDA and CDR2 is SQIVND (reference sequence). V was clipped by 6 bases and J by 6 bases; unmatched bases: 2. For the CDR3, the DNA is TGTGCCAGTAGCCCAGGGGGCGAGCAGTACTTC. Residues: CASSPGGEQYF. The full variable domain, rest sourced from reference TRBV19 and TRBJ2-7, is DGGITQSPKYLFRKEGQNVTLSCEQNLNHDAMYWYRQDPGQGLRLIYYSQIVNDFQKGDIAEGYSVSREKKESFPLTVTSAQKNPTAFYLCASSPGGEQYFGPGTRLTVT.

The rearrangement uses TRBV6-1 and TRBJ1-1; 7 positions match TRBD1. The CDR3 is made up of 15 amino acids. Germline-derived CDR1 and CDR2 are MNHNS and SASEGT. J lost 0 bases, V lost 2 bases, and 3 bases had no gene match. CDR3: CASSETGDLNTEAFF. For the CDR3, the DNA is TGTGCCAGCAGTGAAACAGGGGACCTGAACACTGAAGCTTTCTTT.

The genes are TRBV6-5 and TRBJ1-2; 12 bases agree with TRBD1. Trimming cost V 7 bases and J 8 bases; bases outside gene matches: 11. This CDR3 contains 15 residues. CDR1 is MNHEY, CDR2 SVGAGI, per germline. The CDR3 DNA is TGTGCCAGCACCAAAGCGGGACAGGGGGCGTCCGGCTACACCTTC. Residues: CASTKAGQGASGYTF.

V gene TRBV15 combines with J gene TRBJ1-4; 10 bases agree with TRBD1. V shed 0 bases, J shed 7 bases, and the junction held 5 bases outside the gene matches. The CDR3 is 16 amino acids. The germline CDR1 and CDR2 sequences are LNHNV and YYDKDF (reference sequence). In DNA, the CDR3 is TGTGCCACCAGCAGAGACACCGGGACAGGGGCTGAAAAACTGTTTTTT. The encoded protein is CATSRDTGTGAEKLFF.

In this sample, this clone turned up a few times. CDR3 residues: CASSLEVSENIQYF. Written as DNA, the CDR3 is TGTGCCAGCAGCTTGGAGGTTAGCGAAAACATTCAGTACTTC. The rearrangement links TRBV5-4 to TRBJ2-4; TRBD2 might be the D (5 bases). The CDR3 runs 14 residues. Trimming shortened V by 0 bases and J by 5 bases, and 9 bases separated the two germline ends. Germline V lookup: CDR1 SGHNT, CDR2 YYREEE (reference sequence).